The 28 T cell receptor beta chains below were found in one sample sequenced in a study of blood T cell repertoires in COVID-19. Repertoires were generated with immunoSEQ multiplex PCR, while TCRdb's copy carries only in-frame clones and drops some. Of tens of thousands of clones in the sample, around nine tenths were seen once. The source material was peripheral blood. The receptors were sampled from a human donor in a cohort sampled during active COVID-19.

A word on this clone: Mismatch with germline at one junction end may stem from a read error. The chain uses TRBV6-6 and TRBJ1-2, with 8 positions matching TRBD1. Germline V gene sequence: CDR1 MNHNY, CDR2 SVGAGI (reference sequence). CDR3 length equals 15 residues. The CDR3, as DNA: TGTGCCAGCAGACCTCAGGGGGCGGCTAACTATGGCTACGCCTTC. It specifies CASRPQGAANYGYAF.

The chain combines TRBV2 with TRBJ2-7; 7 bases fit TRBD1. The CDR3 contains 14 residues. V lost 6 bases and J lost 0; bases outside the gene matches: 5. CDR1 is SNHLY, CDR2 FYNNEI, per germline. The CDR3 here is CASRETGFSYEQYF. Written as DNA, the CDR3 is TGTGCCAGCAGGGAGACAGGGTTCTCCTACGAGCAGTACTTC.

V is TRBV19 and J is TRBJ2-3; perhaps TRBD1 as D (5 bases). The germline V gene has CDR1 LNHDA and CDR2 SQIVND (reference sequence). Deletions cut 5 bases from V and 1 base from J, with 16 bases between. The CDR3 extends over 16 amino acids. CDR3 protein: CASSLFFSTGTDTQYF. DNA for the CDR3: TGTGCCAGTAGTCTTTTTTTTTCGACAGGCACAGATACGCAGTATTTT.

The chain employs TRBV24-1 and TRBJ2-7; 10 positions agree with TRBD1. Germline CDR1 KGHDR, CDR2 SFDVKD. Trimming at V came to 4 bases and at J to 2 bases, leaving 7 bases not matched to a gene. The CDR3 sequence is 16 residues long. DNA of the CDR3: TGTGCCACCAGTGACTCACCCGGGACAGGGGCCTACGAGCAGTACTTC. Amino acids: CATSDSPGTGAYEQYF.

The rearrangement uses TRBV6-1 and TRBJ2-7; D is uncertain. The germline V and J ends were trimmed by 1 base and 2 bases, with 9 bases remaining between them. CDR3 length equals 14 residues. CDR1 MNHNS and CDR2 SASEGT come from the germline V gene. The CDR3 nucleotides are TGTGCCAGCAGTGAAGAGCTAAATACCTACGAGCAGTACTTC. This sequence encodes CASSEELNTYEQYF.

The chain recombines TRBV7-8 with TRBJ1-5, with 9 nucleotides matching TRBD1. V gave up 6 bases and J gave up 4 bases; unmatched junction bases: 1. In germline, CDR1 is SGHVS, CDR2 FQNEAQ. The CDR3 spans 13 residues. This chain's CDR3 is CASSGQGNQPQHF. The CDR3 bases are TGTGCCAGCAGTGGACAGGGGAATCAGCCCCAGCATTTT. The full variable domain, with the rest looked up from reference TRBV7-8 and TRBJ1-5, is GAGVSQSPRYKVAKRGQDVALRCDPISGHVSLFWYQQALGQGPEFLTYFQNEAQLDKSGLPSDRFFAERPEGSVSTLKIQRTQQEDSAVYLCASSGQGNQPQHFGDGTRLSIL.

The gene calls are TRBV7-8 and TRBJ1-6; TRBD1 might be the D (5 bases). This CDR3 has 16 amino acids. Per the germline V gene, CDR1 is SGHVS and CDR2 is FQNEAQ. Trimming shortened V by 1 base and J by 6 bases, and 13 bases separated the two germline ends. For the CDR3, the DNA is TGTGCCAGCAGCTTAGAGGGGCGGTCCCCTAATTCACCCCTCCACTTT. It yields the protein CASSLEGRSPNSPLHF. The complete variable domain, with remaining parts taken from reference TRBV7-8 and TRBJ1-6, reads GAGVSQSPRYKVAKRGQDVALRCDPISGHVSLFWYQQALGQGPEFLTYFQNEAQLDKSGLPSDRFFAERPEGSVSTLKIQRTQQEDSAVYLCASSLEGRSPNSPLHFGNGTRLTVT.

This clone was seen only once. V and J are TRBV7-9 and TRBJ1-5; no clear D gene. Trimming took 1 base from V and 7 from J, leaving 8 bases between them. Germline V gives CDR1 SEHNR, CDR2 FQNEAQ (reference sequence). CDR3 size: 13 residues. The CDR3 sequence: CASSLVAEQPQHF. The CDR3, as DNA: TGTGCCAGCAGCTTAGTCGCAGAACAGCCCCAGCATTTT.

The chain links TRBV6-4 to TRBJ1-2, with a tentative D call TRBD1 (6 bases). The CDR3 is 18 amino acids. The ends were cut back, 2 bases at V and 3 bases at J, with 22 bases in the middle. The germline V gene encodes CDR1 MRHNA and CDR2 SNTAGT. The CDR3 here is CASSDLVLDSPRDYGYTF. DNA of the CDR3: TGTGCCAGCAGTGACCTCGTTCTGGACAGCCCGAGGGACTATGGCTACACCTTC.

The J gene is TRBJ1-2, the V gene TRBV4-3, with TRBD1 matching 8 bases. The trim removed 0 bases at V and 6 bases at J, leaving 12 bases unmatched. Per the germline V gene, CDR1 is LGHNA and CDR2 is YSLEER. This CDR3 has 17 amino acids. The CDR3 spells CASSQDRQVAGGNGYTF. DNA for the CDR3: TGCGCCAGCAGCCAAGATCGGCAGGTGGCAGGGGGCAATGGCTACACCTTC.

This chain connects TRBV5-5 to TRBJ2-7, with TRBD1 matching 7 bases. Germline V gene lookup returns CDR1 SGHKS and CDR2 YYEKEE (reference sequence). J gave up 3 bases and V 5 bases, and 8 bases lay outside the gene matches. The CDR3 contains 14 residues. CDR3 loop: CASSLFRDSYEQYF. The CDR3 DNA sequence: TGTGCCAGCAGTTTGTTCCGGGACAGCTACGAGCAGTACTTC. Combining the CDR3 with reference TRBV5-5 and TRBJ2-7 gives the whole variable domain DAGVTQSPTHLIKTRGQQVTLRCSPISGHKSVSWYQQVLGQGPQFIFQYYEKEERGRGNFPDRFSARQFPNYSSELNVNALLLGDSALYLCASSLFRDSYEQYFGPGTRLTVT.

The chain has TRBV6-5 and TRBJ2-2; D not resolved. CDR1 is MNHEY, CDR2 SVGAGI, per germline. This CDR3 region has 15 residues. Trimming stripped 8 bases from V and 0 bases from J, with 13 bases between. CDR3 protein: CASAPRIANTGELFF. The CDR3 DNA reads TGTGCCAGCGCCCCGCGAATTGCGAACACCGGGGAGCTGTTTTTT.

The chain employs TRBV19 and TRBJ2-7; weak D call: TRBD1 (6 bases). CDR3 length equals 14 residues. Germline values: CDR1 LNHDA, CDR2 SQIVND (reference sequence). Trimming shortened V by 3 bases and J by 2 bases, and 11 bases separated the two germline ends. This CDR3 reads CASSISDRTYEQYF. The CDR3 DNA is TGTGCCAGTAGTATCTCGGACAGAACCTACGAGCAGTACTTC.

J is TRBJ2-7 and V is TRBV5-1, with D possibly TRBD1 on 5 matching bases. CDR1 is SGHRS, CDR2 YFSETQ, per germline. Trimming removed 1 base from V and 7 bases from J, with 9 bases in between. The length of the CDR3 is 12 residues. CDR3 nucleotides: TGCGCCAGCAGCTTGCAGGGCAGGGAGCAGTACTTC. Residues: CASSLQGREQYF.

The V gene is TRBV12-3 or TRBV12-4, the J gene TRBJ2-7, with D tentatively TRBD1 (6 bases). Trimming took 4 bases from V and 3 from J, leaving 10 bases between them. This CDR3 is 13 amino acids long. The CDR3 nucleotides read TGTGCCAGCAGTTCTACAGGGTTCTACGAGCAGTACTTC. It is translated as CASSSTGFYEQYF.

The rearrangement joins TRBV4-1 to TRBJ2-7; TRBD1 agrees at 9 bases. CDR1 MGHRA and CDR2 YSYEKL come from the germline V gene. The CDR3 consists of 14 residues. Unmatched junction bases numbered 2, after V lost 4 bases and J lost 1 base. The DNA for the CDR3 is TGCGCCAGCAGCCGGACAGGGGATTCCTACGAGCAGTACTTC. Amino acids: CASSRTGDSYEQYF.

This chain's CDR3 is CSARTAEAFF. DNA for the CDR3: TGCAGCGCCAGGACAGCTGAAGCTTTCTTT. The chain has TRBV29-1 and TRBJ1-1; TRBD1 might be the D (6 bases). The CDR3 loop spans 10 amino acids. CDR1 and CDR2 from the germline V gene are SQVTM and ANQGSEA. Trimming removed 7 bases from V and 6 bases from J, with 9 bases in between.

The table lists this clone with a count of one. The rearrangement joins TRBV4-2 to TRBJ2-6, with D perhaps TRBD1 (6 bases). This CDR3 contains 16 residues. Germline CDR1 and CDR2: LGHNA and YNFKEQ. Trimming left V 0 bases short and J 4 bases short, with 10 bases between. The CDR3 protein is CASSQDYRAGANVLTF. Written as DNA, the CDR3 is TGTGCCAGCAGCCAAGATTACAGGGCAGGGGCCAACGTCCTGACTTTC.

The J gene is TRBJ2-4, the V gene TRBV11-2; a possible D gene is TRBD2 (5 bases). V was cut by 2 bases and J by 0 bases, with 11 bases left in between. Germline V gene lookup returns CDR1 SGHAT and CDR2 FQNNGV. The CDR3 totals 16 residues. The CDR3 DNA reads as TGTGCCAGCAGCTTATTTCGGGGTTTAGCCAAAAACATTCAGTACTTC. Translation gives CASSLFRGLAKNIQYF.

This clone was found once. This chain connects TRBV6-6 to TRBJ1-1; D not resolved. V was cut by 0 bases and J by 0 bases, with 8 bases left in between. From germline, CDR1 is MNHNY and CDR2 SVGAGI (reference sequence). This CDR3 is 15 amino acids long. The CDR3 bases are TGTGCCAGCAGTTACTCGGAGGGTTTGAACACTGAAGCTTTCTTT. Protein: CASSYSEGLNTEAFF.

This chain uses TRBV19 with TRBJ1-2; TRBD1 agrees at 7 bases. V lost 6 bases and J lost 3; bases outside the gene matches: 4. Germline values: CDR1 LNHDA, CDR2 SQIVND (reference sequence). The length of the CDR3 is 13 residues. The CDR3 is CASRSGQHYGYTF. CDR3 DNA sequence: TGTGCCAGTAGGTCGGGACAGCACTATGGCTACACCTTC.

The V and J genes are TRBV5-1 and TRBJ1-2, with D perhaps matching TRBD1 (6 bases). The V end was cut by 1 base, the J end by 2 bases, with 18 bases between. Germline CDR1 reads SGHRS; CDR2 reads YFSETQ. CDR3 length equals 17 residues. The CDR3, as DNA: TGCGCCAGCAGCTTGTTTGGGGGCGACCAAAAAAACTATGGCTACACCTTC. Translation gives CASSLFGGDQKNYGYTF. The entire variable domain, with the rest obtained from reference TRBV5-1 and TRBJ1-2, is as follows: KAGVTQTPRYLIKTRGQQVTLSCSPISGHRSVSWYQQTPGQGLQFLFEYFSETQRNKGNFPGRFSGRQFSNSRSEMNVSTLELGDSALYLCASSLFGGDQKNYGYTFGSGTRLTVV.

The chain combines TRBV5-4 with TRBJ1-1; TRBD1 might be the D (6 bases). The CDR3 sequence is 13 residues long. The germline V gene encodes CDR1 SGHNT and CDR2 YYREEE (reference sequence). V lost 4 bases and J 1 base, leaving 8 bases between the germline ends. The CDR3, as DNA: TGTGCCAGCAGCAGGACAGAGAACACTGAAGCTTTCTTT. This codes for CASSRTENTEAFF.

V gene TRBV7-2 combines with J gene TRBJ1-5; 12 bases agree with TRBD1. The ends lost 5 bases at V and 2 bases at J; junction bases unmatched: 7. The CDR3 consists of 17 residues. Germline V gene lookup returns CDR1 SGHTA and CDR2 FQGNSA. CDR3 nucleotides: TGTGCCAGCAGCCAGGGACAGGGGGCGCGCGGCAATCAGCCCCAGCATTTT. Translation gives CASSQGQGARGNQPQHF.

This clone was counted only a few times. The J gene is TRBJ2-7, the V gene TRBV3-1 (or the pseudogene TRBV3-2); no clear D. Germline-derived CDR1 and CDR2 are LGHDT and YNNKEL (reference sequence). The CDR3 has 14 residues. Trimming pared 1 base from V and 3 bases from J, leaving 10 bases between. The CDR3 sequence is CASSQGATVYEQYF. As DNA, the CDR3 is TGTGCCAGCAGCCAAGGGGCGACGGTCTACGAGCAGTACTTC.

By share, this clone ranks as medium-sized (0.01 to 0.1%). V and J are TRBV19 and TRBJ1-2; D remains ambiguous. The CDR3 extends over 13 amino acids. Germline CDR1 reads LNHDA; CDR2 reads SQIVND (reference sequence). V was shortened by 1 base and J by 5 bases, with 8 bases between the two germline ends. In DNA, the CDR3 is TGTGCCAGTAGTATAGGGGCAGTGTATGGCTACACCTTC. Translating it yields CASSIGAVYGYTF.

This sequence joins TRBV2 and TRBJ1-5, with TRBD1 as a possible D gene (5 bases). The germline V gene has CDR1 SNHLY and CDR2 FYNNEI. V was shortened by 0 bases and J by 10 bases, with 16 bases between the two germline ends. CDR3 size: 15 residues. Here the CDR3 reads CASSEARQGKGPQHF. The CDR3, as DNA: TGTGCCAGCAGTGAAGCTCGGCAGGGAAAGGGTCCCCAGCATTTT.

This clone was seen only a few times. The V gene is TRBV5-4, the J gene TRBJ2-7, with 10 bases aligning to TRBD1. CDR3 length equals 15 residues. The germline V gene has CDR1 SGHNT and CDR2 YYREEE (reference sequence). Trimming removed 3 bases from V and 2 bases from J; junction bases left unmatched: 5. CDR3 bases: TGTGCCAGCAGCTCTGGGACAGGGGTAACCTACGAGCAGTACTTC. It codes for CASSSGTGVTYEQYF.